The clone carrying this T cell receptor (beta chain) was seen only once. The antigen remains unidentified. The record originates from a study of cytotoxic CD8 clonotypes in ibrutinib-treated CLL. Whole-study context: The authors obtained response samples at a median of around 11 months of treatment, range 6 to 36. Study-wide results and limits: The study found baseline clonality above age-matched healthy donors, tracking circulating CD8+ T-cell counts.

Libraries of TCR beta were made from approximately 2 micrograms of genomic DNA that came from cryopreserved PBMCs. Deep sequencing aimed at 1 in 200,000 to 1 in 1 million T cells' resolution. TCRdb's table, derived via immunoSEQ multiplex PCR, lists solely in-frame clones and lacks some. The data hold fewer than 400,000 clones, with over 60% observed a single time. Germline V gives CDR1 PRHDT, CDR2 FYEKMQ (reference sequence). The CDR3 runs 16 residues. V trimming: 0 bases; J trimming: 6 bases; junction bases outside the gene matches: 6. The chain employs TRBV13 and TRBJ2-7; TRBD2 matches 12 bases. This receptor was obtained from a human donor with chronic lymphocytic leukemia. Sequencing was performed on PBMCs, taken after 36 months of ibrutinib treatment. The CDR3 protein is CASSLGTSGSLSEQYF. CDR3 bases: TGTGCCAGCAGCTTAGGGACTAGCGGGAGTTTGTCCGAGCAGTACTTC.